The T cell receptor beta chain under discussion was sequenced for a study of CD8 T cells in ankylosing spondylitis. The sample holds a few counts of this clonotype. Its antigen is not known. Preparation of TCR beta libraries was done by quantitative 5'-RACE with molecular barcodes. Each CDR3 protein gets one entry after TCRdb re-called the 5' RACE reads with MiXCR. The profile covers about 840,000 distinct CDR3 sequences, with 12% appearing a single time and just over 0.5% taken by the ten largest. General observations from the study: With a CD8+ phenotype, disease-linked clones were relatively rare in peripheral blood. Characteristic of ankylosing spondylitis blood, it appeared, was a TCR beta motif comprising roughly 8 highly homologous variants. Significantly higher representation of disease-linked clones was reported for matched ankylosing spondylitis synovial fluid. Both synovial fluid and blood in reactive arthritis had previously been reported to carry some motif variants.

The germline V gene has CDR1 ENHRY and CDR2 SYGVKD. Trimming removed 7 bases at V and 3 bases at J, with 12 bases between. CDR3 length: 14 amino acids. The specimen was blood, either unsorted or a sorted T cell fraction (not recorded which). The source of this sequence is a male donor with ankylosing spondylitis. This sequence joins TRBV10-3 and TRBJ2-2, with D unresolved. CDR3 residues: CAINSQVHTGELFF. DNA of the CDR3: TGTGCCATCAATAGTCAGGTGCACACCGGGGAGCTGTTTTTT.